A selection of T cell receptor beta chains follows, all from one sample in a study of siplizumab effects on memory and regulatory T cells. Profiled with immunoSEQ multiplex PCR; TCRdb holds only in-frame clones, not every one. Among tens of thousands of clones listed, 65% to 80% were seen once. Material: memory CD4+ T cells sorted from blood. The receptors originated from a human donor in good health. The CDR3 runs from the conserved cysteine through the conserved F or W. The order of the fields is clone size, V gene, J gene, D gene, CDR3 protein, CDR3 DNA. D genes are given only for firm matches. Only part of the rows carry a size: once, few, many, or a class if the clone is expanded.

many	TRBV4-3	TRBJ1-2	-	CASSQDGGTYGYTF	TGCGCCAGCAGCCAAGACGGGGGTACCTATGGCTACACCTTC
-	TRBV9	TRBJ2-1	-	CASSPFVYNEQFF	TGTGCCAGCAGCCCCTTTGTCTACAATGAGCAGTTCTTC
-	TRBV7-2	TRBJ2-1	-	CASSLTRGVQFF	TGTGCCAGCAGCCTTACCCGTGGTGTGCAGTTCTTC
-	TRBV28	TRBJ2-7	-	CASSYAGTPTSSYEQYF	TGTGCCAGCAGTTACGCCGGGACACCCACGAGCTCCTACGAGCAGTACTTC
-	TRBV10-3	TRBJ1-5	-	CAISDAGEAQHF	TGTGCCATCAGTGATGCAGGGGAAGCCCAGCATTTT
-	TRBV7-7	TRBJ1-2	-	CASSSGYEGVPGNYGYTF	TGTGCCAGCAGCTCTGGATACGAGGGGGTTCCCGGTAACTATGGCTACACCTTC
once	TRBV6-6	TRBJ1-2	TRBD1	CASSYGTGLRYGYTF	TGTGCCAGCAGTTACGGGACAGGGCTCCGCTATGGCTACACCTTC
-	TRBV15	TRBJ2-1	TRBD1	CATSRQGLGNEQFF	TGTGCCACCTCCAGACAGGGGCTAGGCAATGAGCAGTTCTTC
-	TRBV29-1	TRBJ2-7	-	CSVAWRFYEQYF	TGCAGCGTTGCCTGGCGATTTTACGAGCAGTACTTC
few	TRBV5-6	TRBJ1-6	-	CASSGGLSSYNSPLHF	TGTGCCAGCAGCGGCGGCCTTAGCTCCTATAATTCACCCCTCCACTTT
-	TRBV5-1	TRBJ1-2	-	CASSLGEMNYGYTF	TGCGCCAGCAGCTTGGGGGAGATGAACTATGGCTACACCTTC